A selection of T cell receptor beta chains follows, all from one sample in a study of T cells in Graves' hyperthyroidism and ophthalmopathy. In TCRdb, the multiplex PCR reads were re-called with MiXCR into one record per CDR3 protein. The data hold over 450,000 distinct CDR3 sequences, with about a sixth observed a single time. The source material was blood. Source of these receptors: a woman between 18 and 30 years old with Graves' ophthalmopathy. Each CDR3 is given with its conserved first and last residue. D genes are given only for firm matches. Not every row has a clone size; where given, it reads once, few, many or a size class.

d_gene	v_gene	j_gene	abundance	CDR3aa	CDR3nt
NA	TRBV15	TRBJ2-1	NA	CATSRDKGSTYNEQFF	TGTGCCACCAGCAGAGATAAGGGATCCACCTACAATGAGCAGTTCTTC
TRBD1	TRBV5-5	TRBJ1-2	NA	CASSWGDRGLDYTF	TGTGCCAGCAGCTGGGGGGACAGGGGGTTGGACTACACCTTC
NA	TRBV5-1	TRBJ1-1	many	CASSLGAASWNTEAFF	TGCGCCAGCAGCTTGGGGGCAGCCTCTTGGAACACTGAAGCTTTCTTT
TRBD1	TRBV7-2	TRBJ2-5	many	CASSSRTGAEGTQYF	TGTGCCAGCAGCTCAAGGACAGGGGCTGAGGGGACCCAGTACTTC
NA	TRBV11-2	TRBJ2-2	NA	CASSIMAGRTGELFF	TGTGCCAGCAGTATAATGGCAGGGAGGACCGGGGAGCTGTTTTTT
TRBD1	TRBV27	TRBJ2-7	many	CASSLSGTGSSYEQYF	TGTGCCAGCAGTCTATCCGGGACAGGGAGCTCCTACGAGCAGTACTTC
TRBD1	TRBV10-3	TRBJ1-2	NA	CAISGDSNYGYTF	TGTGCCATCAGCGGGGACAGCAACTATGGCTACACCTTC
NA	TRBV6-1	TRBJ1-2	many	CASSEGWQNAGYTF	TGTGCCAGCAGTGAAGGCTGGCAGAACGCAGGCTACACCTTC
TRBD1	TRBV27	TRBJ1-5	many	CASRQTGMNQPQHF	TGTGCCAGCAGACAGACAGGGATGAATCAGCCCCAGCATTTT
NA	TRBV5-1	TRBJ1-3	NA	CASSSNGQTAGNTIYF	TGCGCCAGCAGCTCCAATGGACAAACTGCGGGAAACACCATATATTTT
NA	TRBV3-1	TRBJ1-2	many	CASSLVSYGYTF	TGTGCCAGCAGCCTCGTAAGCTATGGCTACACCTTC
TRBD1	TRBV27	TRBJ2-7	few	CASSLDAGGPPYEQYF	TGTGCCAGCAGTTTGGACGCAGGGGGTCCTCCCTACGAGCAGTACTTC
TRBD2	TRBV20-1	TRBJ2-3	many	CSAARGGSTDTQYF	TGCAGTGCCGCGCGGGGGGGAAGCACAGATACGCAGTATTTT
NA	TRBV11-2	TRBJ1-2	many	CASSLSPDSPYGYTF	TGTGCCAGCAGCTTAAGTCCGGACAGCCCCTATGGCTACACCTTC
NA	TRBV28	TRBJ2-7	many	CASRADRWGARPYEQYF	TGTGCCAGCAGGGCAGACCGGTGGGGGGCGCGCCCCTACGAGCAGTACTTC
NA	TRBV6-1	TRBJ1-1	many	CASSETQINTEAFF	TGTGCCAGCAGTGAAACCCAGATCAACACTGAAGCTTTCTTT
TRBD1	TRBV3-1	TRBJ2-7	few	CASSQGQGESSYEQYF	TGTGCCAGCAGCCAAGGACAGGGGGAGAGCTCCTACGAGCAGTACTTC
NA	TRBV19	TRBJ1-2	many	CASSMTPSRGGYGYTF	TGTGCCAGTAGTATGACCCCGTCCAGGGGCGGCTATGGCTACACCTTC
NA	TRBV3-1	TRBJ1-4	many	CASSQPFGKLFF	TGTGCCAGCAGCCAGCCTTTTGGAAAACTGTTTTTT
NA	TRBV4-3	TRBJ2-7	few	CASSQALDSYEQYF	TGCGCCAGCAGCCAAGCGCTAGACTCCTACGAGCAGTACTTC
NA	TRBV6-2/TRBV6-3	TRBJ2-7	NA	CASSQAISVYEQYF	TGTGCCAGCAGTCAAGCAATTTCGGTCTACGAGCAGTACTTC
NA	TRBV12-5	TRBJ1-4	NA	CASGLVLSPGTTYEKLFF	TGTGCTAGTGGTTTGGTACTCTCCCCGGGGACCACTTATGAAAAACTGTTTTTT
NA	TRBV19	TRBJ1-5	NA	CASSWTVNQPQHF	TGTGCCAGTAGTTGGACGGTAAATCAGCCCCAGCATTTT
TRBD1	TRBV28	TRBJ1-2	few	CASSPGDRGNYGYTF	TGTGCCAGCAGTCCCGGGGACAGGGGGAACTATGGCTACACCTTC
NA	TRBV7-9	TRBJ2-1	NA	CASSRTFFYNEQFF	TGTGCCAGCAGCCGGACATTCTTCTACAATGAGCAGTTCTTC
NA	TRBV28	TRBJ2-7	many	CASSPIPIGTSYEQYF	TGTGCCAGCAGCCCCATCCCAATAGGTACCTCCTACGAGCAGTACTTC
NA	TRBV30	TRBJ2-7	many	CAWSLGEQYF	TGTGCCTGGAGCTTGGGCGAGCAGTACTTC
NA	TRBV20-1	TRBJ1-4	NA	CSAKLREEKLFF	TGCAGTGCTAAACTGCGGGAGGAAAAACTGTTTTTT
NA	TRBV12-5	TRBJ1-2	NA	CAPDYNYGYTF	TGCGCCCCGGATTACAACTATGGCTACACCTTC
NA	TRBV28	TRBJ1-5	NA	CASSTRSEGANQPQHF	TGTGCCAGCAGTACCCGGTCGGAGGGCGCGAATCAGCCCCAGCATTTT
NA	TRBV7-2	TRBJ2-3	many	CASRSGLGSLTDTQYF	TGTGCCAGCAGATCGGGACTGGGGAGTCTCACAGATACGCAGTATTTT
NA	TRBV7-9	TRBJ2-2	many	CASSSPGLNTGELFF	TGTGCCAGCAGCTCCCCAGGGTTGAACACCGGGGAGCTGTTTTTT
TRBD2	TRBV6-1	TRBJ2-5	NA	CASNIAGGYQETQYF	TGTGCCAGCAACATAGCGGGGGGCTACCAAGAGACCCAGTACTTC
NA	TRBV28	TRBJ2-7	many	CASKGLRSSYEQYF	TGTGCCAGCAAGGGACTCCGGAGCTCCTACGAGCAGTACTTC
TRBD2	TRBV28	TRBJ2-5	NA	CASSSPGLASETQYF	TGTGCCAGCAGTTCTCCGGGACTAGCAAGTGAGACCCAGTACTTC
NA	TRBV9	TRBJ2-1	few	CASSELASSYNEQFF	TGTGCCAGCAGCGAGCTAGCAAGCTCCTACAATGAGCAGTTCTTC